Following are 31 T cell receptor beta chains from one sample sequenced in a study of beta chain features in type 1 diabetes. Expressed TCRB transcripts were sequenced because the isolated RNA had all been reverse transcribed beforehand. Assay: immunoSEQ multiplex PCR; the TCRdb copy retains only in-frame clones and omits some. The data hold roughly 130,000 clones, with about 10% observed a single time. Sequences were obtained from central memory CD4+ T cells from blood. These receptors were obtained from a man between 18 and 29 years old in good health.

The chain couples TRBV6-1 to TRBJ2-2; 8 bases are shared with TRBD1. The CDR3 has 13 residues. Trimming at V came to 5 bases and at J to 6 bases, leaving 2 bases not matched to a gene. CDR1 MNHNS and CDR2 SASEGT come from the germline V gene. CDR3 region: CASSRTGPGELFF. The CDR3 DNA sequence: TGTGCCAGCAGTAGGACAGGGCCCGGGGAGCTGTTTTTT.

The genes are TRBV30 and TRBJ1-6; D unclear. Trimming removed 6 bases at V and 5 bases at J, with 23 bases between. There are 17 residues in the CDR3. Germline CDR1 and CDR2: GTSNPN and SVGIG (reference sequence). Here the CDR3 reads CACKKEFPTNDNSPLHF. Written as DNA, the CDR3 is TGTGCCTGTAAGAAAGAGTTTCCTACGAACGATAATTCACCCCTCCACTTT.

This clone showed up just a few times. The V gene is TRBV18, the J gene TRBJ2-5, with D perhaps matching TRBD1 (5 bases). This CDR3 has 15 amino acids. The germline V and J ends were trimmed by 6 bases and 5 bases, with 19 bases remaining between them. CDR1 KGHSH and CDR2 LQKENI come from the germline V gene. Here the CDR3 DNA reads TGTGCCAGCTCGACGACTCAGGGCCCTCAGGAGACCCAGTACTTC. Residues: CASSTTQGPQETQYF.

The chain is built from TRBV7-2 and TRBJ1-2; 7 bases match TRBD1. J lost 4 bases, V lost 5 bases, and 7 bases had no gene match. Germline-derived CDR1 and CDR2 are SGHTA and FQGNSA. The CDR3 extends over 14 amino acids. This CDR3 reads CASSARQGSYGYTF. CDR3 in DNA: TGTGCCAGCAGCGCCCGACAGGGCTCCTATGGCTACACCTTC. The whole variable domain, remainder taken from reference TRBV7-2 and TRBJ1-2, is GAGVSQSPSNKVTEKGKDVELRCDPISGHTALYWYRQSLGQGLEFLIYFQGNSAPDKSGLPSDRFSAERTGGSVSTLTIQRTQQEDSAVYLCASSARQGSYGYTFGSGTRLTVV.

This clone has only a few counts. The V call is TRBV5-1, the J call TRBJ1-2; 9 bases fit TRBD1. CDR1 is SGHRS and CDR2 is YFSETQ in the germline V gene. The CDR3 runs to 16 residues. The ends lost 3 bases at V and 1 base at J; junction bases unmatched: 7. DNA of the CDR3: TGCGCCAGCAGCTCATTTGGACAGGGGCTTAACTATGGCTACACCTTC. Its protein is CASSSFGQGLNYGYTF.

V is TRBV7-2 and J is TRBJ1-2; 7 bases are shared with TRBD1. The CDR3 is 13 residues long. From germline, CDR1 is SGHTA and CDR2 FQGNSA. Unmatched junction bases numbered 7, after V lost 5 bases and J lost 7 bases. The CDR3 here is CASSPEGGRGYTF. As DNA, the CDR3 is TGTGCCAGCAGCCCCGAAGGGGGCCGTGGCTACACCTTC. Combining the CDR3 with reference TRBV7-2 and TRBJ1-2 gives the whole variable domain GAGVSQSPSNKVTEKGKDVELRCDPISGHTALYWYRQSLGQGLEFLIYFQGNSAPDKSGLPSDRFSAERTGGSVSTLTIQRTQQEDSAVYLCASSPEGGRGYTFGSGTRLTVV.

This clone was counted a few times. The V and J genes are TRBV7-2 and TRBJ2-7, with a possible D match to TRBD2 (6 bases). CDR3 length: 16 residues. The V gene lost 5 bases and the J gene lost 0 bases, with 17 bases spanning the gap. The germline CDR1 and CDR2 sequences are SGHTA and FQGNSA. The CDR3 here is CASSLFPGGNSYEQYF. CDR3 in DNA: TGTGCCAGCAGCCTATTCCCCGGAGGGAACTCCTACGAGCAGTACTTC.

This clone was recorded a few times. This sequence joins TRBV4-3 and TRBJ1-6; D gene ambiguous. Looked up from germline, CDR1 is LGHNA and CDR2 is YSLEER. V was pared by 0 bases and J by 10 bases, with 19 bases between. The CDR3 totals 17 residues. The CDR3 spells CASSQDLRTGKDSPLHF. The DNA of the CDR3 is TGCGCCAGCAGCCAAGATCTAAGGACTGGGAAGGACTCACCCCTCCACTTT.

The J gene is TRBJ2-5, the V gene TRBV6-1; 8 bases match TRBD1. The assigned J gene may be wrong: the sequence end matches TRBJ2-7 better. Looked up from germline, CDR1 is MNHNS and CDR2 is SASEGT. The CDR3 has 14 amino acids. The CDR3 is CAIEQGGSSYEQYF. As DNA, the CDR3 is TGTGCCATCGAACAGGGGGGAAGCTCCTACGAGCAGTACTTC.

This clone was seen repeatedly, ten times or more. This rearrangement joins TRBV9 to TRBJ2-3, with D unclear. With 0 bases removed from V and 0 bases from J, the gap between germline ends came to 8 bases. Germline CDR1 and CDR2: SGDLS and YYNGEE. The CDR3 has 15 amino acids. The chain's CDR3 is CASSVAGSSTDTQYF. CDR3 sequence (DNA): TGTGCCAGCAGCGTAGCGGGTAGCAGCACAGATACGCAGTATTTT.

The V gene is TRBV7-3, the J gene TRBJ1-6; 8 bases map to TRBD1. J lost 13 bases, V lost 1 base, and 9 bases had no gene match. The CDR3 length is 15 residues. The V gene's germline CDR1 is SGHTA and CDR2 FQGTGA. This CDR3 reads CASSLKGTGRGPLHF. DNA of the CDR3: TGTGCCAGCAGCTTAAAGGGGACAGGCAGAGGGCCCCTCCACTTT.

The chain links TRBV5-4 to TRBJ2-5, with a weak D call TRBD1 (5 bases). Trimming left V 0 bases short and J 2 bases short, with 11 bases between. Germline CDR1 reads SGHNT; CDR2 reads YYREEE (reference sequence). The CDR3 runs 15 residues. The CDR3 sequence: CASSLGQGRQETQYF. The CDR3, as DNA: TGTGCCAGCAGCTTGGGTCAGGGCCGACAAGAGACCCAGTACTTC. The full variable domain, in which reference TRBV5-4 and TRBJ2-5 provide the parts outside the CDR3, is ETGVTQSPTHLIKTRGQQVTLRCSSQSGHNTVSWYQQALGQGPQFIFQYYREEENGRGNFPPRFSGLQFPNYSSELNVNALELDDSALYLCASSLGQGRQETQYFGPGTRLLVL.

The chain uses TRBV4-1 and TRBJ2-1; 11 positions match TRBD2. Germline V gives CDR1 MGHRA, CDR2 YSYEKL. This CDR3 has 17 residues. J gave up 8 bases and V 1 base, and 10 bases lay outside the gene matches. The CDR3, as DNA: TGCGCCAGCAGCCAAGCGTTAGCGGGGGGGCCGAGCGATGAGCAGTTCTTC. It specifies CASSQALAGGPSDEQFF.

This clone has ten or more counts. This rearrangement joins TRBV19 to TRBJ1-2; D remains ambiguous. Trimming removed 5 bases from V and 4 bases from J, with 5 bases in between. The CDR3 runs 11 residues. Germline CDR1 reads LNHDA; CDR2 reads SQIVND (reference sequence). The CDR3 DNA sequence: TGTGCCAGTAGTTGGGCCTATGGCTACACCTTC. Translating gives CASSWAYGYTF.

This clone was observed a handful of times. CDR3 coding DNA: TGTGCCAGCAGCCCCGGACTAGCCTTGGAGACCCAGTACTTC. Translation: CASSPGLALETQYF. This chain connects TRBV4-2 to TRBJ2-5; 8 positions match TRBD2. The CDR3 extends over 14 amino acids. With 4 bases clipped from V and 5 bases from J, the junction kept 6 bases outside the gene matches. Germline CDR1 and CDR2: LGHNA and YNFKEQ.

The CDR3 reads CASSLDAGPNTEAFF. The CDR3 DNA reads as TGTGCCAGCAGCTTAGATGCAGGGCCGAACACTGAAGCTTTCTTT. The rearrangement links TRBV7-2 to TRBJ1-1; D is perhaps TRBD1 (5 bases). CDR1 is SGHTA and CDR2 is FQGNSA in the germline V gene. V was shortened by 1 base and J by 1 base, with 10 bases between the two germline ends. The CDR3 is made up of 15 amino acids.

This clone was seen more than once but under ten times. The chain links TRBV27 to TRBJ1-2; TRBD1 is a possible D gene (6 bases). Germline CDR1 is MNHEY and CDR2 is SMNVEV (reference sequence). The germline V and J ends were trimmed by 7 bases and 0 bases, with 15 bases remaining between them. The CDR3 is made up of 15 amino acids. The CDR3 coding sequence is TGTGCCAGCAAAACAAGGGGACAAGCTAACTATGGCTACACCTTC. Its protein product is CASKTRGQANYGYTF.

This clone was observed a handful of times. The V gene is TRBV5-4, the J gene TRBJ2-6; D is uncertain. V lost 1 base and J lost 2, with 4 bases in between. The CDR3 is made up of 14 amino acids. CDR1 is SGHNT, CDR2 YYREEE, per germline (reference sequence). The CDR3 sequence is CASSLTAGANVLTF. The CDR3 nucleotides read TGTGCCAGCAGCTTGACAGCTGGGGCCAACGTCCTGACTTTC. Supplemented by reference TRBV5-4 and TRBJ2-6, the full variable domain reads ETGVTQSPTHLIKTRGQQVTLRCSSQSGHNTVSWYQQALGQGPQFIFQYYREEENGRGNFPPRFSGLQFPNYSSELNVNALELDDSALYLCASSLTAGANVLTFGAGSRLTVL.

This clone occurred a few times. The chain uses TRBV4-3 and TRBJ1-5; no clear D gene. The CDR3 extends over 19 amino acids. V gave up 0 bases and J gave up 0 bases, with 18 bases separating them. Germline-derived CDR1 and CDR2 are LGHNA and YSLEER. This CDR3 is CASSQDSGLEGYSNQPQHF. The CDR3 DNA sequence: TGCGCCAGCAGCCAAGATTCCGGACTCGAGGGATATAGCAATCAGCCCCAGCATTTT.

Only a few counts were recorded for this clone. The sample holds other DNA sequences that translate to the same CDR3. The chain carries TRBV9 and TRBJ1-2; 9 bases match TRBD1. V trimming: 4 bases; J trimming: 8 bases; junction bases outside the gene matches: 9. Germline values: CDR1 SGDLS, CDR2 YYNGEE. The CDR3 covers 14 residues. CDR3 in DNA: TGTGCCAGCAGCCCGACGGACAGGGGTTACGGCTACACCTTC. It codes for CASSPTDRGYGYTF.

Comments on this clone: The junction departs from germline at one end; a sequencing error may be responsible. This chain's CDR3 is CASREGEETQYF. In DNA form, the CDR3 reads TGTGCCAGCCGTGAGGGCGAAGAGACCCAGTACTTC. This sequence joins TRBV2 and TRBJ2-5, with D possibly TRBD2 on 5 matching bases. The germline CDR1 and CDR2 sequences are SNHLY and FYNNEI. The CDR3 consists of 12 residues.

This sequence joins TRBV6-5 and TRBJ2-7; tentative D call: TRBD1 (5 bases). The CDR3 loop spans 16 amino acids. Germline CDR1 is MNHEY and CDR2 is SVGAGI. Between the trimmed V and J ends, which lost 0 bases and 4 bases, there was a span of 16 bases. The CDR3 sequence: CASSYSSQGAKYEQYF. In nucleotides, the CDR3 is TGTGCCAGCAGTTACTCGAGTCAAGGGGCGAAGTACGAGCAGTACTTC.

This clone is medium-sized. The V and J genes are TRBV5-6 and TRBJ2-1; D is perhaps TRBD2 (5 bases). This CDR3 has 15 residues. Trimming cost V 5 bases and J 0 bases, with 12 bases left between them. The germline CDR1 and CDR2 sequences are SGHDT and YYEEEE. Here the CDR3 reads CASSTVLVSYNEQFF. CDR3 DNA: TGTGCCAGCAGTACCGTACTAGTCTCCTACAATGAGCAGTTCTTC.

The gene calls are TRBV5-4 and TRBJ1-2, with D perhaps matching TRBD1 (6 bases). V lost 2 bases, J lost 0 bases, and 14 bases lay in between. The CDR3 runs to 16 residues. Germline CDR1 is SGHNT and CDR2 is YYREEE (reference sequence). The DNA for the CDR3 is TGTGCCAGCAGCTTTCCCGGACAGATGTCTAACTATGGCTACACCTTC. This encodes CASSFPGQMSNYGYTF.

The chain is built from TRBV19 and TRBJ1-2; tentative D call: TRBD1 (6 bases). V was clipped by 3 bases and J by 0 bases, with 8 bases between them. In germline, CDR1 is LNHDA, CDR2 SQIVND (reference sequence). This CDR3 spans 14 amino acids. The CDR3 sequence: CASSIGQTNYGYTF. CDR3 sequence (DNA): TGTGCCAGTAGTATCGGACAGACTAACTATGGCTACACCTTC.

The V gene is TRBV19, the J gene TRBJ1-6, with D possibly matching TRBD1 (5 bases). Germline V gives CDR1 LNHDA, CDR2 SQIVND (reference sequence). The CDR3 extends over 17 amino acids. The V gene lost 6 bases and the J gene lost 5 bases, with 20 bases spanning the gap. The CDR3 is CASRRGGPAPHNSPLHF. For the CDR3, the DNA is TGTGCCAGTAGAAGGGGCGGACCCGCGCCACATAATTCACCCCTCCACTTT.

The gene calls are TRBV19 and TRBJ2-2, with 9 nucleotides matching TRBD1. The CDR3 consists of 14 residues. Germline V CDR1 and CDR2: LNHDA, SQIVND (reference sequence). Trimming at V came to 5 bases and at J to 6 bases, leaving 4 bases not matched to a gene. CDR3 DNA: TGTGCCAGTAGTTGGCGACAGGGGGCCGGGGAGCTGTTTTTT. Protein: CASSWRQGAGELFF.

V is TRBV13 and J is TRBJ2-1; 10 nucleotides align to TRBD2. The germline V gene encodes CDR1 PRHDT and CDR2 FYEKMQ (reference sequence). This CDR3 spans 19 amino acids. V lost 2 bases to trimming and J lost 0 bases; unmatched junction nucleotides: 10. The CDR3 nucleotides are TGTGCCAGCAGCTTATTAGCTAGCGGGGGACCGAGCTCCTACAATGAGCAGTTCTTC. Protein: CASSLLASGGPSSYNEQFF.

This clone occurred a few times. V usage is TRBV7-3 and J usage is TRBJ1-6, with D maybe TRBD1 (6 bases). The germline CDR1 and CDR2 sequences are SGHTA and FQGTGA. This CDR3 is 15 amino acids long. Trimming removed 1 base at V and 7 bases at J, with 11 bases between. CDR3 nucleotides: TGTGCCAGCAGCTTAAACAGGGCAGGGAATTCACCCCTCCACTTT. Protein sequence: CASSLNRAGNSPLHF.

The chain couples TRBV5-1 to TRBJ2-5; D gene unclear. Deletions cut 0 bases from V and 1 base from J, with 13 bases between. The CDR3 spans 16 residues. The germline CDR1 and CDR2 sequences are SGHRS and YFSETQ. CDR3 nucleotides: TGCGCCAGCAGCTTGGCCGACACAAGTCTCCAAGAGACCCAGTACTTC. Its protein is CASSLADTSLQETQYF.

A few counts support this clone. The chain joins TRBV7-3 to TRBJ2-7; 9 positions match TRBD1. CDR3 size: 15 residues. Trimming cost V 5 bases and J 5 bases; bases outside gene matches: 10. Germline V gene sequence: CDR1 SGHTA, CDR2 FQGTGA. The CDR3 DNA reads as TGTGCCAGCAGCCCGTCGGGACAGGGAATGGACGAGCAGTACTTC. Its protein is CASSPSGQGMDEQYF.